This TCR beta chain was captured by sequencing in a study of blood T cell repertoires in COVID-19. About the research overall: COVID-19 samples, acute and convalescent, were from the United States, Italy and Spain. T cells, B-cell-depleted T cells, or PBMCs supplied cDNA or gDNA.

V gave up 2 bases and J gave up 6 bases; unmatched junction bases: 13. Germline V gene sequence: CDR1 MNHNS, CDR2 SASEGT. The CDR3 contains 18 residues. This clone was detected only once. The authors' processing: Nucleated cell number was recorded as an estimate derived from reference gene primer amplification. The method was immunoSEQ multiplex PCR; TCRdb's version includes in-frame clones alone and lacks a portion of them. Clonal size and the V and J genes are those of that table, whereas D and trimming came from the DNA. The repertoire includes 78,000 or so clones, about 89% of them detected once, and around 5% sits in the top ten.

The gene calls are TRBV6-1 and TRBJ1-6; 7 bases map to TRBD1. This receptor was identified in a man in his fifties or sixties with active or convalescent COVID-19. Sequenced input: peripheral blood. DNA for the CDR3: TGTGCCAGCAGTGAATTTCCCCCAACAGGGGTGGGTAATTCACCCCTCCACTTT. Its protein product is CASSEFPPTGVGNSPLHF.